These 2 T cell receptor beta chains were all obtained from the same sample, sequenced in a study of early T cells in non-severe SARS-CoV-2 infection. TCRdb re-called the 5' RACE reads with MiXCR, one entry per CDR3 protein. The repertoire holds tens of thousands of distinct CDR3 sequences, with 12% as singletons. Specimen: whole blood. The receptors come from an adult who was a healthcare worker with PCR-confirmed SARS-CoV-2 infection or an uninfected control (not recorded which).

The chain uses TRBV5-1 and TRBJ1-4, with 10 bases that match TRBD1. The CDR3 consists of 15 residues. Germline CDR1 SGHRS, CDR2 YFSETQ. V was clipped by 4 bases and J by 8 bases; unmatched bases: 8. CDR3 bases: TGCGCCAGCAGCACGTCCGGGACAGGGGAGGAAAAACTGTTTTTT. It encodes CASSTSGTGEEKLFF. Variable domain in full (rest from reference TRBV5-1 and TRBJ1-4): KAGVTQTPRYLIKTRGQQVTLSCSPISGHRSVSWYQQTPGQGLQFLFEYFSETQRNKGNFPGRFSGRQFSNSRSEMNVSTLELGDSALYLCASSTSGTGEEKLFFGSGTQLSVL.

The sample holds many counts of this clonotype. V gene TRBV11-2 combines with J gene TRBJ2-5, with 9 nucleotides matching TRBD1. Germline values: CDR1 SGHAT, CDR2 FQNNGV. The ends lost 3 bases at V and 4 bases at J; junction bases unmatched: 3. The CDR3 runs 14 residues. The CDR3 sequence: CASSFTDRGETQYF. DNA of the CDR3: TGTGCCAGCAGCTTCACGGACAGGGGAGAGACCCAGTACTTC.